Below, one TCR beta chain is given with its context. Trimming at V came to 0 bases and at J to 2 bases, leaving 8 bases not matched to a gene. Germline CDR1 and CDR2: SGHRS and YFSETQ. This CDR3 spans 16 amino acids. PCR employed 60 Vbeta and 13 Jbeta primers. Assay used: immunoSEQ multiplex PCR; TCRdb lists only in-frame clones, some missing. Its clone listing holds about 210,000 clones. The data belong to a study of cytomegalovirus exposure and HLA in healthy donors. As for the study in general: Within an early data release were about 90 million unique TCRs drawn from HLA-typed donors.

The TCR was taken from a woman aged 25 to 45 in good health and CMV-seropositive. The rearrangement links TRBV5-1 to TRBJ2-7; TRBD2 aligns across 7 bases. Sequencing was done on a sample of PBMCs. The CDR3 sequence: CASSLGPGLVPYEQYF. The CDR3 DNA follows: TGCGCCAGCAGCTTGGGCCCCGGACTAGTCCCCTACGAGCAGTACTTC.